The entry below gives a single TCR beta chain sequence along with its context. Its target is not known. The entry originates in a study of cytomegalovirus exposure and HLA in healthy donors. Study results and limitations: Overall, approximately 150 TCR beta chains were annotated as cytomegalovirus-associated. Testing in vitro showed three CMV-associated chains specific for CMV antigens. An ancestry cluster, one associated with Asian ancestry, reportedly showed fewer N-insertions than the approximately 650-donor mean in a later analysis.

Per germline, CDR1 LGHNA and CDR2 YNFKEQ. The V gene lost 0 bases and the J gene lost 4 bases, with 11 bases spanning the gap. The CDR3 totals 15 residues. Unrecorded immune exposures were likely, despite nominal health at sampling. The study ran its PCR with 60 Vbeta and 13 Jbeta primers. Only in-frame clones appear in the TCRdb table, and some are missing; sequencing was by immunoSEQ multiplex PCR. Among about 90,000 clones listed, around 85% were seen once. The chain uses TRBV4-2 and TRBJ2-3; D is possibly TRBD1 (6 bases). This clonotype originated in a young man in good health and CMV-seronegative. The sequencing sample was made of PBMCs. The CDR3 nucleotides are TGTGCCAGCAGCCAAGAATCCAGGGGCGCAGATACGCAGTATTTT. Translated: CASSQESRGADTQYF.